This T cell receptor (beta chain) stems from a study of T cell repertoires in ileal Crohn's disease. In the study overall: Less than 45% were active smokers at surgery; median disease duration was around 7.9 years. Each sample's TCRB immunosequencing used around 470 nanograms of biopsy DNA. Overall study findings and caveats: Clonal expansions were more frequent in active smokers than non-smokers at surgery. Mucosal expansions were suggested to be mainly CD8 T cells.

The CDR3 has 15 residues. Germline V CDR1 and CDR2: LNHDA, SQIVND (reference sequence). V was cut by 1 base and J by 0 bases, with 7 bases left in between. Time point: proximal margin of the surgical specimen (macroscopically non-inflamed). TCRdb's copy holds only in-frame clones and misses some; the assay was immunoSEQ multiplex PCR. The profile shows about 520 clones, roughly nine tenths of them singletons. In the case of this clone: The antigen is undetermined.

Sequenced material: ileal tissue. This chain uses TRBV19 with TRBJ2-1; weak D call: TRBD2 (6 bases). The receptor was isolated from an adult with Crohn's disease. The CDR3, as DNA: TGTGCCAGTAGTATAGGGCGGGGCTCCTACAATGAGCAGTTCTTC. Translating gives CASSIGRGSYNEQFF.